These 29 T cell receptor beta chains share one sample of origin, sequenced in a study of cytomegalovirus exposure and HLA in healthy donors (dated by TCRdb to 2016 to 2017). Library construction relied on the immunoSEQ multiplex PCR assay. For the multiplex PCR, a mixture combining 60 forward primers for TCR Vbeta segments and 13 reverse primers for TCR Jbeta segments was used. What TCRdb holds here is the immuneACCESS table cut down to in-frame rearrangements. Part of the clones is not present; checked against another copy, under half of the missing clones reflect an unresolved V gene, and the others are unexplained. Across this sample there are roughly 200,000 clones, with 77% seen only once. The biggest ten clones account for 2.7% of the sample. Specimen: PBMCs. These receptors originate from a woman aged 55-70 years in good health and CMV-seropositive.

This chain connects TRBV25-1 to TRBJ2-3; D remains ambiguous. CDR1 is MGHDK, CDR2 SYGVNS, per germline. This CDR3 has 13 residues. V lost 3 bases to trimming and J lost 7 bases, with 11 bases between them. CDR3 residues: CASSDTWANTQYF. The DNA of the CDR3 is TGTGCCAGCAGTGACACCTGGGCAAATACGCAGTATTTT.

The rearrangement joins TRBV5-6 to TRBJ2-4; perhaps TRBD2 as D (5 bases). The CDR3 is 15 amino acids. The V gene's germline CDR1 is SGHDT and CDR2 YYEEEE. Deletions cut 4 bases from V and 0 bases from J, with 11 bases between. This CDR3 is CASSRGQVAKNIQYF. The CDR3 DNA sequence: TGTGCCAGCAGCCGCGGGCAGGTAGCCAAAAACATTCAGTACTTC.

The V call is TRBV30, the J call TRBJ2-5, with TRBD2 as a possible D gene (7 bases). The germline V gene has CDR1 GTSNPN and CDR2 SVGIG (reference sequence). CDR3 length: 14 amino acids. The V end was cut by 5 bases, the J end by 5 bases, with 18 bases between. CDR3 nucleotides: TGTGCCTGGGGTTACGGGGGGCCGGGGGAGACCCAGTACTTC. Translating it yields CAWGYGGPGETQYF.

V and J are TRBV6-1 and TRBJ2-3, with 12 bases matching TRBD2. Germline CDR1 is MNHNS and CDR2 is SASEGT. Trimming cost V 7 bases and J 5 bases; bases outside gene matches: 4. CDR3 size: 14 residues. Here the CDR3 reads CASTLAGGGDTQYF. CDR3 DNA: TGTGCCAGCACTCTAGCGGGAGGGGGAGATACGCAGTATTTT.

This clone was recorded a few times. V and J are TRBV6-1 and TRBJ2-3; no firm D call. The germline gives CDR1 MNHNS, CDR2 SASEGT. The germline V and J ends were trimmed by 6 bases and 4 bases, with 11 bases remaining between them. The CDR3 is 13 residues long. This chain's CDR3 is CASSLPTPDTQYF. DNA for the CDR3: TGTGCCAGCAGCTTACCGACTCCAGATACGCAGTATTTT.

On this clone itself: Sequence at one end of the junction differs from germline and may be a read error. The rearrangement links TRBV7-9 to TRBJ2-1, with 9 bases fitting TRBD2. Germline CDR1 reads SEHNR; CDR2 reads FQNEAQ (reference sequence). CDR3 size: 16 residues. The CDR3: CSSSLTSGSSYNEQFF. CDR3 nucleotide sequence: TGTTCCAGCAGTTTGACTAGCGGATCCTCCTACAATGAGCAGTTCTTC. Using reference TRBV7-9 and TRBJ2-1 for the parts outside the CDR3, the full variable domain is DTGVSQNPRHKITKRGQNVTFRCDPISEHNRLYWYRQTLGQGPEFLTYFQNEAQLEKSRLLSDRFSAERPKGSFSTLEIQRTEQGDSAMYLCSSSLTSGSSYNEQFFGPGTRLTVL.

The chain links TRBV20-1 to TRBJ1-2; D remains unclear. The V and J ends lost 3 bases and 6 bases respectively, with 8 bases between them. The CDR3 sequence is 11 residues long. CDR1 and CDR2 (germline): DFQATT, SNEGSKA (reference sequence). The CDR3 loop reads CSARPGNGYTF. The CDR3 coding sequence is TGCAGTGCTAGGCCGGGGAATGGCTACACCTTC.

The rearrangement links TRBV28 to TRBJ1-2, with TRBD1 as a possible D gene (5 bases). CDR1 is MDHEN and CDR2 is SYDVKM in the germline V gene. V lost 8 bases and J lost 0, with 13 bases in between. This CDR3 is built from 14 residues. CDR3 residues: CASAPEQANYGYTF. CDR3 nucleotide sequence: TGTGCCAGCGCTCCGGAACAGGCTAACTATGGCTACACCTTC.

The chain links TRBV6-5 to TRBJ2-7; 7 positions agree with TRBD2. J lost 2 bases, V lost 2 bases, and 6 bases had no gene match. Germline values: CDR1 MNHEY, CDR2 SVGAGI. This CDR3 contains 15 residues. CDR3 amino acids: CASSYGPSGTYEQYF. Here the CDR3 DNA reads TGTGCCAGCAGTTACGGCCCTAGCGGAACCTACGAGCAGTACTTC.

The rearrangement joins TRBV4-2 to TRBJ2-7; D gene unclear. CDR1 and CDR2 (germline): LGHNA, YNFKEQ. The CDR3 has 17 residues. Trimming cost V 0 bases and J 2 bases, with 17 bases left between them. The CDR3 here is CASSQDYNGLEPYEQYF. CDR3 nucleotide sequence: TGTGCCAGCAGCCAAGATTACAACGGCCTAGAACCCTACGAGCAGTACTTC.

The genes are TRBV9 and TRBJ1-1; no clear D. Germline CDR1 is SGDLS and CDR2 is YYNGEE. The CDR3 spans 15 residues. V lost 0 bases to trimming and J lost 2 bases, with 11 bases between them. The CDR3 loop reads CASSVGGAFNTEAFF. In DNA, the CDR3 is TGTGCCAGCAGCGTAGGTGGAGCCTTTAACACTGAAGCTTTCTTT.

The chain carries TRBV5-1 and TRBJ1-2; D possibly corresponds to TRBD1 (6 bases). The length of the CDR3 is 14 residues. Germline V CDR1 and CDR2: SGHRS, YFSETQ. V lost 2 bases and J lost 4, with 12 bases in between. The CDR3 is CASSLNTGTYGYTF. CDR3 nucleotides: TGCGCCAGCAGCTTAAATACAGGGACCTATGGCTACACCTTC.

The chain links TRBV7-2 to TRBJ2-7; D is perhaps TRBD2 (7 bases). Deletions cut 7 bases from V and 8 bases from J, with 12 bases between. The CDR3 length is 11 residues. CDR1 is SGHTA, CDR2 FQGNSA, per germline. CDR3 loop: CASIRGGKQYF. CDR3 sequence (DNA): TGTGCCAGCATAAGGGGGGGGAAGCAGTACTTC.

This rearrangement joins TRBV4-2 to TRBJ2-1; D is perhaps TRBD1 (5 bases). Trimming removed 0 bases at V and 7 bases at J, with 10 bases between. Germline V gene sequence: CDR1 LGHNA, CDR2 YNFKEQ. The CDR3 covers 14 residues. The DNA for the CDR3 is TGTGCCAGCAGCCAAGATCTAAGGGGAAATGAGCAGTTCTTC. The encoded protein is CASSQDLRGNEQFF.

This chain uses TRBV19 with TRBJ2-3; D call uncertain. V lost 5 bases to trimming and J lost 4 bases, with 7 bases between them. The CDR3 totals 12 residues. Germline-derived CDR1 and CDR2 are LNHDA and SQIVND (reference sequence). The DNA of the CDR3 is TGTGCCAGTAGTCTCCGGGCAGATACGCAGTATTTT. Protein product: CASSLRADTQYF.

This clone appeared a few times. The J gene is TRBJ1-6, the V gene TRBV5-1; D is uncertain. The CDR3 is made up of 13 amino acids. Germline V lookup: CDR1 SGHRS, CDR2 YFSETQ. V gave up 0 bases and J gave up 10 bases, with 8 bases separating them. In DNA form, the CDR3 reads TGCGCCAGCAGCTTGGATCAGGTGTCACCCCTCCACTTT. It is translated as CASSLDQVSPLHF.

The chain couples TRBV2 to TRBJ1-5, with 7 nucleotides matching TRBD1. The V gene's germline CDR1 is SNHLY and CDR2 FYNNEI. The V segment lost 4 bases and the J segment 6 bases; nucleotides outside the gene matches: 6. CDR3 size: 14 residues. CDR3 nucleotide sequence: TGTGCCAGCAGTGTTTCCGAGGGGGCTCAGCCCCAGCATTTT. It encodes CASSVSEGAQPQHF.

The V gene is TRBV10-3, the J gene TRBJ2-7; a possible D gene is TRBD1 (6 bases). This CDR3 has 12 amino acids. Per the germline V gene, CDR1 is ENHRY and CDR2 is SYGVKD. V lost 4 bases to trimming and J lost 4 bases, with 8 bases between them. This CDR3 reads CAISVDRYEQYF. In DNA form, the CDR3 reads TGTGCCATCAGTGTAGACAGGTACGAGCAGTACTTC.

V gene TRBV11-2 combines with J gene TRBJ1-2; D remains unclear. Trimming pared 2 bases from V and 3 bases from J, leaving 13 bases between. From germline, CDR1 is SGHAT and CDR2 FQNNGV. This CDR3 spans 15 amino acids. The CDR3 loop reads CASSLPEPGHYGYTF. In DNA, the CDR3 is TGTGCCAGCAGCTTACCCGAACCTGGGCACTATGGCTACACCTTC.

The chain links TRBV29-1 to TRBJ1-4; a weak D match, TRBD1 (6 bases). The V end lost 6 bases, the J end lost 8 bases, and 19 bases lay between the germline ends. This CDR3 is 14 amino acids long. Germline assignment: CDR1 SQVTM and CDR2 ANQGSEA. Here the CDR3 reads CSVRRRGGGEKLFF. The CDR3 DNA reads as TGCAGCGTCCGACGGCGGGGAGGGGGGGAAAAACTGTTTTTT.

Here the CDR3 reads CASSFEGEEKLFF. DNA of the CDR3: TGCGCCAGCAGCTTTGAGGGTGAAGAAAAACTGTTTTTT. This chain links TRBV5-1 with TRBJ1-4; D not resolved. V shed 2 bases and J shed 8 bases, with 10 bases lying between them. CDR3 length: 13 amino acids. From germline, CDR1 is SGHRS and CDR2 YFSETQ.

This chain uses TRBV7-2 with TRBJ1-2; D call uncertain. V lost 7 bases and J lost 2, with 20 bases in between. CDR3 length: 16 residues. Germline CDR1 and CDR2: SGHTA and FQGNSA. CDR3 nucleotides: TGTGCCAGCAATTTACAAGGCCAGCCCGGGAACTATGGCTACACCTTC. Protein product: CASNLQGQPGNYGYTF.

This rearrangement joins TRBV5-1 to TRBJ2-5, with a tentative D call TRBD1 (6 bases). Germline V CDR1 and CDR2: SGHRS, YFSETQ. CDR3 length: 13 amino acids. V was clipped by 2 bases and J by 2 bases, with 7 bases between them. The CDR3 nucleotides are TGCGCCAGCAGCTTTGGACAGCAAGAGACCCAGTACTTC. It specifies CASSFGQQETQYF.

The V gene is TRBV7-9, the J gene TRBJ1-1; 12 nucleotides agree with TRBD1. CDR1 is SEHNR, CDR2 FQNEAQ, per germline (reference sequence). The CDR3 is 15 residues long. V shed 6 bases and J 11 bases; nucleotides not matched to a gene: 13. The CDR3 DNA reads as TGTGCCAGCAGTTACGGGACAGGGGGCATGCCTTTGGCTTTCTTT. The encoded protein is CASSYGTGGMPLAFF. Full variable domain (remainder filled in from reference TRBV7-9 and TRBJ1-1): DTGVSQNPRHKITKRGQNVTFRCDPISEHNRLYWYRQTLGQGPEFLTYFQNEAQLEKSRLLSDRFSAERPKGSFSTLEIQRTEQGDSAMYLCASSYGTGGMPLAFFGQGTRLTVV.

The V call is TRBV30, the J call TRBJ2-5, with TRBD1 matching 8 bases. In germline, CDR1 is GTSNPN, CDR2 SVGIG (reference sequence). The CDR3 runs to 13 residues. With V trimmed by 5 bases and J by 1 base, 3 bases remained unmatched. The CDR3 sequence: CAWGRGPQETQYF. For the CDR3, the DNA is TGTGCCTGGGGCAGGGGGCCCCAAGAGACCCAGTACTTC.

The chain employs TRBV15 and TRBJ2-5, with TRBD2 identical over 10 bases. J was trimmed by 2 bases and V by 1 base; bases with no gene match: 4. The CDR3 has 16 residues. Germline V gene lookup returns CDR1 LNHNV and CDR2 YYDKDF (reference sequence). DNA of the CDR3: TGTGCCACCAGCAGAGGAGCGGGGGGGCGTCAAGAGACCCAGTACTTC. Translated: CATSRGAGGRQETQYF.

The V gene is TRBV9, the J gene TRBJ2-5; D is possibly TRBD2 (6 bases). This CDR3 region has 16 residues. Germline lookup yields CDR1 SGDLS and CDR2 YYNGEE. V lost 0 bases and J 5 bases, leaving 17 bases between the germline ends. Here the CDR3 DNA reads TGTGCCAGCAGCGTAGGACAGAACGTAGGAGGGGAGACCCAGTACTTC. It specifies CASSVGQNVGGETQYF.

This CDR3 is CASKEGGTEAFF. In DNA form, the CDR3 reads TGTGCCAGCAAAGAGGGAGGAACTGAAGCTTTCTTT. The genes are TRBV6-5 and TRBJ1-1; D call uncertain. This CDR3 is built from 12 residues. Germline V lookup: CDR1 MNHEY, CDR2 SVGAGI. V lost 7 bases to trimming and J lost 5 bases, with 11 bases between them.

This clone was counted a few times. V gene TRBV19 combines with J gene TRBJ1-6, with 8 bases lining up with TRBD1. CDR3 length: 14 residues. Losses at the gene ends were 4 bases for V and 9 bases for J; bases not matched to a gene: 5. CDR1 LNHDA and CDR2 SQIVND come from the germline V gene (reference sequence). CDR3 sequence (DNA): TGTGCCAGTAGTACCCAGGGGGCTCCTTCACCCCTCCACTTT. As protein: CASSTQGAPSPLHF.